This T cell receptor (beta chain) was sequenced for a study of blood T cell repertoires in COVID-19. The overall study: The United States, Italy and Spain supplied acute and convalescent COVID-19 samples. Sample material is recorded as cDNA or gDNA derived from T cells, B-cell-depleted T cells, or PBMCs.

Authors' analysis steps: How many nucleated cells were present was estimated from reference gene primer amplification. The table came from immunoSEQ multiplex PCR; TCRdb's copy has only in-frame clones and leaves some out. That table is the source of V, J and clone size, and D and trimming were worked out from the DNA. The top ten clones hold 13% of a sample with over 250,000 clones, 85% of them seen once. CDR1 is MNHEY, CDR2 SMNVEV, per germline (reference sequence). V shed 0 bases and J 4 bases; nucleotides not matched to a gene: 4. CDR3 length: 15 residues. The genes are TRBV27 and TRBJ2-7; 9 nucleotides align to TRBD1. This TCR came from a human donor in a cohort sampled during active COVID-19. The sequencing sample was made of peripheral blood. The DNA for the CDR3 is TGTGCCAGCAGTTTATCGGGACAGGGCCCGTACGAGCAGTACTTC. Its protein is CASSLSGQGPYEQYF.